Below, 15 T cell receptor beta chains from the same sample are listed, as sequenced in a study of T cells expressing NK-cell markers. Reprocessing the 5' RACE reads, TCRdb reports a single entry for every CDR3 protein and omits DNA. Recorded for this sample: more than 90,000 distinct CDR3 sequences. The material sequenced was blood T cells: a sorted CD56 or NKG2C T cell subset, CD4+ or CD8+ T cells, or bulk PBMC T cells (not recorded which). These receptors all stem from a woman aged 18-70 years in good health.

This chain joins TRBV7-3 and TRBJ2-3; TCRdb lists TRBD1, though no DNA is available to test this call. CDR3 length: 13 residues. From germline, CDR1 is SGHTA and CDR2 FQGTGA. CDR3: CASSPGLTDTQYF.

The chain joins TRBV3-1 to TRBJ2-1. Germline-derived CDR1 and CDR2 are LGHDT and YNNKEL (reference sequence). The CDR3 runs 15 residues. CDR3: CASSHLASGHNEQFF.

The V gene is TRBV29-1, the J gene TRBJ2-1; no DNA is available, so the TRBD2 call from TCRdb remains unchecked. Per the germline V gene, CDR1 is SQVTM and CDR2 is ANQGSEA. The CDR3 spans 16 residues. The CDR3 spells CSAFPLAGGLYNEQFF.

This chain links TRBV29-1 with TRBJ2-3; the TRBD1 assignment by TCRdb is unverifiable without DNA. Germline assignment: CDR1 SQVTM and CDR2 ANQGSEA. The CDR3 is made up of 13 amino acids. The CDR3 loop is CSAPGWSPDTQYF.

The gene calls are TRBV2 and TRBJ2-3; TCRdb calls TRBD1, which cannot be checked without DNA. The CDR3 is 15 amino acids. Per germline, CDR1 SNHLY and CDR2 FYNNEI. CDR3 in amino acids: CASSSQGPGTDTQYF.

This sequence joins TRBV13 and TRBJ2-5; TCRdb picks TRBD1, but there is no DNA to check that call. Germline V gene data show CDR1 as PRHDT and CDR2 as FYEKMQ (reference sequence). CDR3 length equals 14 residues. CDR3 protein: CASSARDREETQYF.

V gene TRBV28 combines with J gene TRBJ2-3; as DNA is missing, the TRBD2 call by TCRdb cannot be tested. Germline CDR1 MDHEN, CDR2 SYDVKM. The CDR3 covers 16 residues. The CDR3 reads CASSSTGTSVADTQYF.

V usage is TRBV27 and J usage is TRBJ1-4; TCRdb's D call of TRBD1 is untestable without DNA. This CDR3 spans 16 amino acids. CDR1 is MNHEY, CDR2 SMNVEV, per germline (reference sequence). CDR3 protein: CASSLLTDRVNEKLFF.

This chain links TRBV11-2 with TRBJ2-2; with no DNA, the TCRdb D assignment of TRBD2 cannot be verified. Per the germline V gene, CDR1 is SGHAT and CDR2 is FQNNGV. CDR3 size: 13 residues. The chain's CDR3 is CASSGLVPGELFF. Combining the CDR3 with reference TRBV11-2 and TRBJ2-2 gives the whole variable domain EAGVAQSPRYKIIEKRQSVAFWCNPISGHATLYWYQQILGQGPKLLIQFQNNGVVDDSQLPKDRFSAERLKGVDSTLKIQPAKLEDSAVYLCASSGLVPGELFFGEGSRLTVL.

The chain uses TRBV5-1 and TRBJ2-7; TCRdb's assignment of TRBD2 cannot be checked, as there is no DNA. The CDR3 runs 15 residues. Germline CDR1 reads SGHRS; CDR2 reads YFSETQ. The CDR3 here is CASSLVGGVAYEQYF.

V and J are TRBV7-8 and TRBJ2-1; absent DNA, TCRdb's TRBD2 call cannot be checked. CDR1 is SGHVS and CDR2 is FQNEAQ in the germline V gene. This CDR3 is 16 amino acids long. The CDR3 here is CASSTLAGGVDNEQFF.

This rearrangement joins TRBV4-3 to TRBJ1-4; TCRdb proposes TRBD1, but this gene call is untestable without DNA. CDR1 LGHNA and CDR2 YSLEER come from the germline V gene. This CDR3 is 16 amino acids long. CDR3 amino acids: CASSQATGAAGEKLFF.

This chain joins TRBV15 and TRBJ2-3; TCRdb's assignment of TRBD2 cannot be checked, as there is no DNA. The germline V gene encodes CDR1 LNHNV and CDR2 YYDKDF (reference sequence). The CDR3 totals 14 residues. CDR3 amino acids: CATSRERDSDTQYF.

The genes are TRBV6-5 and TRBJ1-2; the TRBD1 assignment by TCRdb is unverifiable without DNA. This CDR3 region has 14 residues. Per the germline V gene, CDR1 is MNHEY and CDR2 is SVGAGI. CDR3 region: CASSYGQGIGGYTF.

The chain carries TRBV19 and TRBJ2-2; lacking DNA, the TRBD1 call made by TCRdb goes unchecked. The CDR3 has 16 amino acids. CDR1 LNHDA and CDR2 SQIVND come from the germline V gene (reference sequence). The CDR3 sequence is CASSIDAGAFTGELFF.